Shown below are 2 T cell receptor beta chains from a single sample sequenced in a study of neurological immune-mediated disorders. From the 5' RACE reads, TCRdb called clonotypes with MiXCR, one entry per CDR3 protein. Altogether roughly 88,000 distinct CDR3 sequences are present, under 4.5% being singletons, with the ten largest covering less than 3%. The source material was PBMCs. Receptor source: a woman aged 45-65 years with multiple sclerosis.

This clonotype was counted ten times or more. This rearrangement joins TRBV5-6 to TRBJ1-1; D ambiguous. Germline assignment: CDR1 SGHDT and CDR2 YYEEEE. The ends were cut back, 4 bases at V and 1 base at J, with 11 bases in the middle. The CDR3 runs to 14 residues. The DNA of the CDR3 is TGTGCCAGCAGCGTAGCAGTGGGGAACACTGAAGCTTTCTTT. It translates to CASSVAVGNTEAFF.

Ten or more counts support this clonotype. The J gene is TRBJ1-2, the V gene TRBV9, with TRBD1 matching 9 bases. Germline CDR1 reads SGDLS; CDR2 reads YYNGEE. The V gene end was trimmed by 6 bases and the J gene end by 7 bases; junction bases not matched to a gene: 13. The CDR3 spans 15 residues. As DNA, the CDR3 is TGTGCCAGCAAGTTAAAAGGGGACAGGGCTGTTGGCTACACCTTC. Amino acid sequence: CASKLKGDRAVGYTF. Full variable domain (outside the CDR3, taken from reference TRBV9 and TRBJ1-2): DSGVTQTPKHLITATGQRVTLRCSPRSGDLSVYWYQQSLDQGLQFLIQYYNGEERAKGNILERFSAQQFPDLHSELNLSSLELGDSALYFCASKLKGDRAVGYTFGSGTRLTVV.